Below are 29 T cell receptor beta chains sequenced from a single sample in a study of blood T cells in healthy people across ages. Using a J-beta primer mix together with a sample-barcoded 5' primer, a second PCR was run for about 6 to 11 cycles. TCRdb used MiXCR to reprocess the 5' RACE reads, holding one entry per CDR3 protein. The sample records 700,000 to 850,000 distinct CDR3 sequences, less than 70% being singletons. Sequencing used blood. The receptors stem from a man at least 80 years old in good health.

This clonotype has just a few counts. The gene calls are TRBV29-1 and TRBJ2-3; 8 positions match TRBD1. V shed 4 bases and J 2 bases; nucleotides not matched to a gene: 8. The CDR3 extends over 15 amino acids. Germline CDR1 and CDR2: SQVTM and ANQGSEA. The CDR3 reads CSVAPTGELTDTQYF. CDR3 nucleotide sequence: TGCAGCGTTGCCCCGACAGGGGAGCTCACAGATACGCAGTATTTT.

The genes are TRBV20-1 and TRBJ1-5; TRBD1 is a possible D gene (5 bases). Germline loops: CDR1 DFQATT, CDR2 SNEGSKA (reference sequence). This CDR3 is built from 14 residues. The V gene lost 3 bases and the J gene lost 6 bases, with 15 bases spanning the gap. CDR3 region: CSARSGRVGQPQHF. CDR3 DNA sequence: TGCAGTGCTAGGAGTGGCAGGGTGGGTCAGCCCCAGCATTTT.

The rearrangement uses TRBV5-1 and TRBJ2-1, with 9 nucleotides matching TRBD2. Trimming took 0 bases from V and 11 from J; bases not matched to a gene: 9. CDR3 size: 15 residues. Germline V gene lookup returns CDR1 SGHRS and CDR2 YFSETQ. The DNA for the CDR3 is TGCGCCAGCAGCTTGGGAAGGACTAGCGCCGGGAAGCAGTTCTTC. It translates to CASSLGRTSAGKQFF.

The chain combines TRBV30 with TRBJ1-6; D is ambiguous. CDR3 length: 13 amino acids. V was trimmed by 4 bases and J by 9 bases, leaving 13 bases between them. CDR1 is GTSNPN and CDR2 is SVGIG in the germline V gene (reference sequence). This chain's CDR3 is CAWNPGPGSPLHF. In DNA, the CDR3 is TGTGCCTGGAACCCCGGACCTGGTTCACCCCTCCACTTT.

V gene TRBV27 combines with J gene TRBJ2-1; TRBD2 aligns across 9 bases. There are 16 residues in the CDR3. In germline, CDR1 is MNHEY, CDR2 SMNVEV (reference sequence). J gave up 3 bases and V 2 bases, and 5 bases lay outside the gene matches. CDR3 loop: CASSLRRTSVYNEQFF. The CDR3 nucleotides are TGTGCCAGCAGTTTAAGAAGGACTAGCGTCTACAATGAGCAGTTCTTC.

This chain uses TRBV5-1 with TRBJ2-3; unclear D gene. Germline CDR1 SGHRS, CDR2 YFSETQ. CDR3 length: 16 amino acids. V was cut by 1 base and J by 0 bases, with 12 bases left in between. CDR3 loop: CASSLSETQSTDTQYF. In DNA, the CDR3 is TGCGCCAGCAGCTTGTCTGAGACACAAAGCACAGATACGCAGTATTTT.

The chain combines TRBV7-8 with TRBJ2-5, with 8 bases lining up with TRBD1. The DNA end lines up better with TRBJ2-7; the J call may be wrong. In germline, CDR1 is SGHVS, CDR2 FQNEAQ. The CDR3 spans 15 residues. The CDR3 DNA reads TGTGCCAGCAGCTGGACAGGGACCGGGGCCTACGAGCAGTACTTC. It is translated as CASSWTGTGAYEQYF.

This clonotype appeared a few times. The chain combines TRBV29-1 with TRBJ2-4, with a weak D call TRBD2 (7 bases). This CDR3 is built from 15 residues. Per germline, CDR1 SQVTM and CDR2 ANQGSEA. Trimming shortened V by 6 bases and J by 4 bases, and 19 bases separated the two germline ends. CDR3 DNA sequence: TGCAGCGTCCAAGGGGGGGTGAGCATTAAAAACATTCAGTACTTC. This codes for CSVQGGVSIKNIQYF. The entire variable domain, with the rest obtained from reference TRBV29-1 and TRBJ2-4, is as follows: SAVISQKPSRDICQRGTSLTIQCQVDSQVTMMFWYRQQPGQSLTLIATANQGSEATYESGFVIDKFPISRPNLTFSTLTVSNMSPEDSSIYLCSVQGGVSIKNIQYFGAGTRLSVL.

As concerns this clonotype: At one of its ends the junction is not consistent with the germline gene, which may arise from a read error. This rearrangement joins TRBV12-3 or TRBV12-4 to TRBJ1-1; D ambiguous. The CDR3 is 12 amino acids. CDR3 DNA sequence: TGTGCCAGCAGTAGGAGTGGCACTGAAGCTTCCTTT. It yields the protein CASSRSGTEASF.

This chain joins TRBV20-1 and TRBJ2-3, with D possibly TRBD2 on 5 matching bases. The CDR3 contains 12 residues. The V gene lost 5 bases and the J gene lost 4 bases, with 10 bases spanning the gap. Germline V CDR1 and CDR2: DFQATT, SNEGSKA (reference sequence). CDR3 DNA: TGCAGTGCTCCTGTCGGGGCAGATACGCAGTATTTT. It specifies CSAPVGADTQYF.

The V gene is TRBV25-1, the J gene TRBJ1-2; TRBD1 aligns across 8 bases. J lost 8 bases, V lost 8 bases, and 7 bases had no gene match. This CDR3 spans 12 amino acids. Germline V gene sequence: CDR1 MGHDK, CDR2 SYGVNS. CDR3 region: CASATGAKGYTF. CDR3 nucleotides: TGTGCCAGCGCGACAGGGGCGAAAGGCTACACCTTC.

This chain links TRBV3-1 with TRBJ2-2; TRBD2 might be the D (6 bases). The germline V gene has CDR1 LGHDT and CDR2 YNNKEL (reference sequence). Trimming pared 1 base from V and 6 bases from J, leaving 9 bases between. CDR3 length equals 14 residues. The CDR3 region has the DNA TGTGCCAGCAGCCAAGTTCCGGGAGCCGGGGAGCTGTTTTTT. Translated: CASSQVPGAGELFF.

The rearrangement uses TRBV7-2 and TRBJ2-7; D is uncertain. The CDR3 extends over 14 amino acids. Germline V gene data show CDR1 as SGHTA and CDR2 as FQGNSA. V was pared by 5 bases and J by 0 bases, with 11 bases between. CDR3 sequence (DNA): TGTGCCAGCAGCCCGCCCTGGAGCTCCTACGAGCAGTACTTC. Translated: CASSPPWSSYEQYF.

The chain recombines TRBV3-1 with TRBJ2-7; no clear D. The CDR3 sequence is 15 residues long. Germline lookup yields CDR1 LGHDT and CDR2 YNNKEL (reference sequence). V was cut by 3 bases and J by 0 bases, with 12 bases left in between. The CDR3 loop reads CASSQHALTSYEQYF. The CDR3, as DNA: TGTGCCAGCAGCCAGCATGCCCTAACCTCCTACGAGCAGTACTTC.

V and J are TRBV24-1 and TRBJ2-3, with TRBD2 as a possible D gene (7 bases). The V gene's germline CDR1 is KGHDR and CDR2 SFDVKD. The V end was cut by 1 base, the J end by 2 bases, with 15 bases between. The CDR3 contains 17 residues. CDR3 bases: TGTGCCACCAGTGATTTCGGCGGGGGCGGGTTCACAGATACGCAGTATTTT. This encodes CATSDFGGGGFTDTQYF.

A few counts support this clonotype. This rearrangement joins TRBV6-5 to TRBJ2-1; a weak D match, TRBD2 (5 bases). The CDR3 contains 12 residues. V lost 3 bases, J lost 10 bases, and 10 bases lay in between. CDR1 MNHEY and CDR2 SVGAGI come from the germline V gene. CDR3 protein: CASSYAGGEQFF. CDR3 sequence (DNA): TGTGCCAGCAGTTATGCGGGTGGGGAGCAGTTCTTC.

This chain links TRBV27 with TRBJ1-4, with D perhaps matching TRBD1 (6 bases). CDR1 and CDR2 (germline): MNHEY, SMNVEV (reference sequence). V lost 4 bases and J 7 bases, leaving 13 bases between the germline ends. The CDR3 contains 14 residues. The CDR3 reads CASSSLRDTEKLFF. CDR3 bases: TGTGCCAGCAGTTCTCTCCGGGACACTGAAAAACTGTTTTTT.

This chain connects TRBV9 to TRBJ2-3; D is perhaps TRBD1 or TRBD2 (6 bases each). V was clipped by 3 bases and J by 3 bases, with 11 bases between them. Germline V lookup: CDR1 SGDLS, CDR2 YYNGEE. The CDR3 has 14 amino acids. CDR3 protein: CASSERGDTDTQYF. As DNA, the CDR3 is TGTGCCAGCAGCGAGAGGGGGGATACAGATACGCAGTATTTT.

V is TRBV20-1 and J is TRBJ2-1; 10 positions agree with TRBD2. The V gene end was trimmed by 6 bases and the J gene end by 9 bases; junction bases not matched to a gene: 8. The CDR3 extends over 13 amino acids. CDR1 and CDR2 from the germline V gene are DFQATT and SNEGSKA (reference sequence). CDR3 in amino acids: CSARSGGVGEQFF. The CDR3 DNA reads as TGCAGTGCGAGAAGCGGGGGGGTGGGTGAGCAGTTCTTC.

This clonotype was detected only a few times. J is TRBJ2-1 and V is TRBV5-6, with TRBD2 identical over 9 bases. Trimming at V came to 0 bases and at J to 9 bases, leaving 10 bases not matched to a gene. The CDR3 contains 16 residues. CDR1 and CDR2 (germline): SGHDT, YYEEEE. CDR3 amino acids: CASSLDTAGGGSEQFF. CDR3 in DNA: TGTGCCAGCAGCTTGGACACAGCGGGAGGAGGGAGTGAGCAGTTCTTC.

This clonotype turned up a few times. CDR3 amino acids: CASSYGAFYEQYF. The CDR3 DNA is TGTGCCAGCAGTTACGGTGCATTCTACGAGCAGTACTTC. The rearrangement joins TRBV6-5 to TRBJ2-7; no clear D gene. The length of the CDR3 is 13 residues. V was shortened by 2 bases and J by 3 bases, with 8 bases between the two germline ends. Per germline, CDR1 MNHEY and CDR2 SVGAGI.

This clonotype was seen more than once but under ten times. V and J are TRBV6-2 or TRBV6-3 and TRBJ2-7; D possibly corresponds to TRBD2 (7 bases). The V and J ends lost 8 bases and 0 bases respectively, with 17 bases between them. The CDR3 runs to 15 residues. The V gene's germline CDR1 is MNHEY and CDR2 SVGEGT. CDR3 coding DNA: TGTGCCAGCCGTGAGATGGGGGGGCCCTCCTACGAGCAGTACTTC. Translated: CASREMGGPSYEQYF.

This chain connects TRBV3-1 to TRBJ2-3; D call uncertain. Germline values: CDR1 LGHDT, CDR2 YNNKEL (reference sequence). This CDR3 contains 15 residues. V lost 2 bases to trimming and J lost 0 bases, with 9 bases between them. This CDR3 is CASSQLGTSTDTQYF. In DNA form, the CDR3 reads TGTGCCAGCAGCCAACTGGGAACTAGCACAGATACGCAGTATTTT.

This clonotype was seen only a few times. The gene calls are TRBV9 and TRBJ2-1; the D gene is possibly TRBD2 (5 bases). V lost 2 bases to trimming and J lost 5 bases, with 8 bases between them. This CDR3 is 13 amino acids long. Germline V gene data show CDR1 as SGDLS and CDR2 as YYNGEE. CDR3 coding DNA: TGTGCCAGCAGCGTCGGAGGTAACAATGAGCAGTTCTTC. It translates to CASSVGGNNEQFF.

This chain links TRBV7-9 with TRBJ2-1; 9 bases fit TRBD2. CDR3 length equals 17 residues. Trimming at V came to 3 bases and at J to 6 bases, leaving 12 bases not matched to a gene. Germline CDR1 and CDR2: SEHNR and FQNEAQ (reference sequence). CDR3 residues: CASSFASGRLLVNEQFF. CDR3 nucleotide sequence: TGTGCCAGCAGCTTCGCAAGCGGGAGGCTCTTGGTCAATGAGCAGTTCTTC.

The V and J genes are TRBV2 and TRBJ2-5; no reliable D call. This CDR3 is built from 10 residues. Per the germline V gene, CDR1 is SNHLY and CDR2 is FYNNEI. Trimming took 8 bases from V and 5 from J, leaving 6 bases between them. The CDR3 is CASLHETQYF. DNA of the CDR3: TGTGCCAGCCTCCACGAGACCCAGTACTTC.

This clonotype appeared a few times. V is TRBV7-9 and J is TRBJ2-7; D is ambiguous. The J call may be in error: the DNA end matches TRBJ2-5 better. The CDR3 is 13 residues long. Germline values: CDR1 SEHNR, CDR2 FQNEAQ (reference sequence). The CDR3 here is CASSFTPSETQYF. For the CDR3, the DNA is TGTGCCAGCAGCTTCACCCCTTCCGAGACCCAGTACTTC.

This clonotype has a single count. The CDR3 DNA reads as TGCAGCGTGGGCGGACAGGGCGCTGCGTGGGGGGAGCTGTTTTTT. Translated, it gives CSVGGQGAAWGELFF. This chain joins TRBV29-1 and TRBJ2-2; 8 bases are a match to TRBD1. The V gene's germline CDR1 is SQVTM and CDR2 ANQGSEA. The J segment lost 8 bases and the V segment lost 6 bases, leaving 14 bases of the junction unmatched. The CDR3 is 15 amino acids.

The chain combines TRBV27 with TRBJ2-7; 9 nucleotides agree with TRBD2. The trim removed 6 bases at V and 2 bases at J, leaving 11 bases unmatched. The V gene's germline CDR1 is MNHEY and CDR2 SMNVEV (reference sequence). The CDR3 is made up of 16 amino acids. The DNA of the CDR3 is TGTGCCAGCAGCAGTTACCGACTAGCGGCAACCTACGAGCAGTACTTC. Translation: CASSSYRLAATYEQYF.